Ten or more counts support the clone carrying this TCR beta chain. Its antigen remains unknown. The read comes to an end 3 residues before the CDR3 does, leaving the germline J gene to fill in the end. The sample comes from a study of T cell clonality in common variable immunodeficiency. Profiled with immunoSEQ multiplex PCR; TCRdb holds only in-frame clones, not every one. This sample carries approximately 30,000 clones, none of them present only once. Notes on the study in general: CVID subjects had higher TCRbeta clonality than healthy controls, most marked in about a third.

Germline V gene lookup returns CDR1 SNHLY and CDR2 FYNNEI. With 6 bases clipped from V and 3 bases from J, the junction kept 7 bases outside the gene matches. The CDR3 loop spans 15 amino acids. Sequenced material: peripheral blood mononuclear cells. This sequence joins TRBV2 and TRBJ2-5; 10 nucleotides align to TRBD1. The clonotype comes from a person between 18 and 75 years old in good health. The CDR3 sequence is CASRITGTGEETQYF. The sequenced part of the CDR3 DNA is TGTGCCAGCAGGATCACCGGGACAGGGGAAGAGACC.